This TCR beta chain is drawn from a study of cytomegalovirus exposure and HLA in healthy donors (dated by TCRdb to 2017 to 2019). For context, the study as a whole: An earlier analysis of about 560 of the donors reported approximately 280 Gb of sequence data and approximately 120 million unique TCR beta sequences obtained from about 180 million T cells. An early release that covered around 590 HLA-typed donors contained approximately 300 gigabases of sequencing data and about 84 million unique TCR sequences. The genetic ancestry cluster associated with self-reported Caucasian donors included around four fifths of the 398 genotyped donors. The study was designed to test whether signatures of past pathogen exposure could be identified by cataloging public T cell receptors. The T cell repertoires of 670 or so subjects were profiled by immunosequencing and related to cytomegalovirus serostatus. In addition to the first cohort of hundreds of subjects, a separate validation cohort of under 150 different subjects was used. The study combined high-throughput TCR immunosequencing, statistical association of individual TCRs with disease status, and machine learning to predict cytomegalovirus infection status. A later analysis re-analyzed previously published TCR beta repertoires from approximately 700 donors and added high-resolution HLA genotyping to study TCR occurrence patterns. Rather than using new phenotypic data, the later analysis identified candidate immune exposures from TCR beta sequences and from how often those sequences occurred across donors. An earlier analysis of approximately 580 of the donors used high-throughput TCR beta sequencing to judge whether each TCR beta V gene segment behaved as functional or pseudogenic. Donor age, sex, ethnicity and CMV serostatus were compiled alongside the repertoire data. Genome-wide SNP genotypes for about 60% of the roughly 700 donors were used in a later genetic analysis, which treated that subset as a discovery cohort. Every discovery cohort repertoire had been produced on one sequencing platform. Both class I and class II loci were covered by HLA typing, at four-digit resolution. The number of typed donors differed by locus: about 620-640 for A, B, C, DRB1 and DQB1; 522 for DQA1; some 610 for DPA1; and roughly 470 for DPB1. Five DR-DQ haplotypes were treated as single units for association and clustering because of strong linkage in the cohort. Among roughly 400 genotyped donors of the cohort, an average of about 220,000 unique TCR beta nucleotide sequences was sequenced per donor, of which roughly 18% were non-productive. What the study reported, not specific to this receptor: In a later analysis, several top co-occurrence clusters were reported to appear linked to parvovirus B19, influenza, CMV and Epstein-Barr virus. The earlier analysis of around 600 of the donors excluded 15 to 20 rarely observed V segments, including chromosome 9 orphons, because counts were too low. An association between a missense DCLRE1C variant and V-gene and J-gene trimming of TCR beta chains was found in a later genetic analysis and replicated in an independent cohort. Across donors, most TCR sequences were observed very rarely, whereas some public TCRs were present in many individuals. A further reported finding was that TCR beta sequences accurately predicted the HLA-A and HLA-B alleles for most subjects in the first cohort. The only immune exposure information available for the cohort was CMV serostatus. In vitro tests confirmed that a few of the cytomegalovirus-associated TCR beta chains recognize cytomegalovirus antigens. Some IMGT-functional V segments, including TRBV6-2 and TRBV6-3, could not be told apart with the 87-base-pair reads, so those segments were excluded. At a false discovery rate of 0.05, a later analysis linked 15,000 to 20,000 TCR beta sequences to specific HLA alleles. In a later analysis, HLA-associated TCR beta chains showed more clonal expansion and lower generation probabilities than non-associated chains that were equally common. In this cohort, only TCR beta chains were sequenced, and detectable features were limited by the absence of alpha or paired-chain data. HLA typing was unavailable for some donors at each locus, so association tests used only the typed subset. According to the authors, the approach could potentially be generalized to other disease states and immunological phenotypes. Cytomegalovirus status was reported to be diagnosed by the classifier with high specificity and sensitivity in both the original and validation cohorts. Correlated functional status among segregating V segments might reflect linkage disequilibrium, but an unknown experimental factor could not be ruled out. A later analysis found that TCR association rates varied across HLA loci, with DRB1 alleles showing the most associated TCRs and HLA-C alleles the fewest. A cluster of highly shared sequence variants was judged likely to represent a technical artifact of the sequencing pipeline. When HLA alleles, especially DR and DQ, strongly co-occurred, attributing TCR associations to individual alleles was difficult. In an earlier analysis of some 500 of the donors, most TCR beta V segments were observed in productive rearrangements about 87% or about 30% of the time, broadly matching IMGT annotations. According to a later genetic analysis, donors in an Asian-associated ancestry cluster had fewer N-insertions in productive TCRs than the approximately 710-donor mean. The study listed 150 to 200 TCR beta chains as associated with cytomegalovirus. Roughly uniform sequencing depth across donors was assumed in presence/absence analyses, although this assumption may not hold. Most CMV-associated TCR beta chains appeared to be HLA-restricted in a later analysis, and the HLA associations seemed to be driven largely by CMV exposure.

A word on this clone: No antigen is known for it. No base quality information exists; no much larger clone differs at one position.

To prepare the library, the immunoSEQ multiplex PCR assay was applied. For the multiplex PCR, a mixture combining 60 forward primers for TCR Vbeta segments and 13 reverse primers for TCR Jbeta segments was used. The CDR3 region of rearranged TCR beta genes was amplified from genomic DNA by a multiplex PCR assay. Amplified TCR beta libraries were sequenced as 87-base-pair reads on the Illumina HiSeq System. As for the authors' bioinformatics: A later analysis tallied 75 million to 95 million unique TCR beta chains across the 550 to 850 repertoires, and around 9.9 million of those chains were shared by two or more donors. Raw reads were error-corrected and collapsed into unique sequences by a nearest-neighbor algorithm in which closely related sequences were merged to remove PCR and sequencing errors. Alignment of CDR3 sequences to IMGT reference sequences was used to assign V, D and J gene segments. For a sequence to be retained, at least a six-nucleotide match to both a V gene segment and a J gene segment was required. A rearrangement was called productive if the CDR3 had no stop codons and remained in frame with V and J, and every other rearrangement was called non-productive. Following IMGT convention, CDR3 was defined as the stretch from the second conserved V-encoded cysteine to the conserved J-encoded phenylalanine. The earlier analysis of fewer than 700 of the donors excluded sequences that lacked an unambiguous match to a single V gene segment. In an earlier analysis of approximately 590 of the donors, V segments were called functional above 56.7% productive rearrangements and were called segregating when the between-donor standard deviation exceeded 5%. A statistical classification framework was built for diagnosing cytomegalovirus status from the catalog of TCR beta chain sequences. V and J gene assignment, in a later analysis, came from comparing TCR nucleotide sequences with IMGT/GENE-DB human TR gene sequences. In a later analysis, CDR3 sequences and most-parsimonious VDJ recombination scenarios were assigned using the TCRdist pipeline. A later analysis defined each TCR beta chain by its CDR3 amino acid sequence plus V-gene family, and excluded reads lacking a unique V-gene family. To address suspected cross-contamination and a sequencing artifact, a later analysis removed 592 highly shared, low-generation-probability nucleotide sequences. For each public chain, a later analysis derived a clonal expansion index from normalized ranks of inferred template counts within each repertoire. Generation probabilities in a later analysis came from a VDJ recombination model fitted to out-of-frame rearrangements, and those results were checked against IGoR. Hypergeometric tests were used in a later analysis to score TCR-TCR, TCR-HLA and TCR-CMV co-occurrence, with a repertoire-size bias correction applied to the TCR pairs. In a later analysis, false discovery rates were estimated by permuting HLA or CMV assignments 20 times. A later analysis grouped co-occurring TCRs with DBSCAN, adding TCRdist sequence similarity when clustering within HLA-allele-positive subsets. Co-occurrence clustering excluded repertoires with fewer than 30,000 or more than 120,000 public chains, plus five with anomalous nucleotide sharing. Drawn from immuneACCESS, this table holds only the in-frame rearrangements with V and J called that TCRdb kept. Clones are partly lost; checked studies trace under half to an unresolved V gene and leave the rest unexplained. V and J calls and clone size are those listed in that table; D and trimming were worked out from the DNA. The sample contains roughly 100,000 clones, approximately 82% of them found a single time. The ten largest account for around 8.4% of the sample.

Looking up the germline V gene (reference sequence) yields CDR1 LNHDA and CDR2 SQIVND. V drops 4 bases and J drops 7 bases, leaving 14 bases in between. There are 14 amino acids in the CDR3, from cysteine to phenylalanine inclusive. The entry retains the CDR3 DNA only, 42 bases that are in frame from base 1. The cohort consisted of 650 to 700 healthy bone marrow donors. At the time of sampling, all cohort members were nominally healthy, though unrecorded immune exposures were likely present. The donor was CMV seropositive and was included in the group of some 290 seropositive cohort members. Every donor gave a peripheral blood sample, and the peripheral blood mononuclear cells from that sample were used for TCR beta sequencing. The Qiagen DNeasy Blood Extraction Kit was used to extract genomic DNA from the blood cell samples.

This clonotype was sampled from a man between 40 and 49 years old in good health and CMV-seropositive. Sequencing was performed on PBMCs. Here the chain combines TRBV19 and TRBJ2-1, with TRBD2 perhaps the D gene, on 6 matching bases. The CDR3 region has the sequence CASSRWGGKNEQFF. In nucleotide form, the sequence is TGTGCCAGTAGTAGGTGGGGAGGTAAGAATGAGCAGTTCTTC.